This T cell receptor (beta chain) was sequenced for a study of T cells in Graves' hyperthyroidism and ophthalmopathy. Germline V CDR1 and CDR2: KGHDR, SFDVKD. There are 14 residues in the CDR3. V shed 9 bases and J 2 bases; nucleotides not matched to a gene: 3. Overall study findings and caveats: The model predicted ophthalmopathy a median roughly six months before onset.

Authors of the study amplified TCR beta CDR3 regions from RNA transcripts. The primer set for the first-round RT-PCR of the TCR CDR3 was HTBI. MiXCR, applied by TCRdb to the multiplex PCR reads, yields one record per CDR3 protein. The data contain hundreds of thousands of distinct CDR3 sequences, less than 15% of them singletons. This clonotype was detected many times. Its antigen is still unknown. The chain employs TRBV24-1 and TRBJ2-2; the match to TRBD2 covers 9 bases. Sample: blood. The source is a woman younger than 30 with Graves' hyperthyroidism. This chain's CDR3 is CATAGGGNTGELFF. The DNA for the CDR3 is TGTGCCACCGCGGGAGGGGGTAACACCGGGGAGCTGTTTTTT.